Presented here are 29 T cell receptor beta chains from one specimen sequenced in a study of T cells in Graves' hyperthyroidism and ophthalmopathy. What was amplified from RNA transcripts were TCR beta CDR3 regions. The TCR CDR3 was amplified in a first-round RT-PCR using the HTBI primer set. In TCRdb, the multiplex PCR reads were re-called with MiXCR into one record per CDR3 protein. Here the sample spans 550,000 to 800,000 distinct CDR3 sequences, about 16% being singletons. The sample taken for sequencing was blood. These receptors were taken from a young man with Graves' hyperthyroidism.

In its sample, this clonotype was seen a few times. The chain employs TRBV2 and TRBJ2-1, with D tentatively TRBD2 (6 bases). The CDR3 has 13 amino acids. The V gene's germline CDR1 is SNHLY and CDR2 FYNNEI. Trimming took off 8 bases at V and 10 bases at J, with 18 bases between the two ends. CDR3 sequence: CASGGQRRGEQFF. The CDR3 DNA reads as TGTGCCAGCGGAGGGCAGCGACGCGGGGAGCAGTTCTTC.

This clonotype appeared many times. The chain has TRBV28 and TRBJ2-1; D is possibly TRBD2 (6 bases). Trimming cost V 3 bases and J 3 bases, with 6 bases left between them. Germline CDR1 MDHEN, CDR2 SYDVKM. CDR3 length equals 13 residues. The CDR3, as DNA: TGTGCCAGCAGTTTCGGGGGCTACAATGAGCAGTTCTTC. As protein: CASSFGGYNEQFF.

This clonotype was picked up a small number of times. The chain carries TRBV20-1 and TRBJ1-2, with D perhaps TRBD1 (6 bases). Trimming stripped 4 bases from V and 3 bases from J, with 9 bases between. The CDR3 is 12 amino acids. CDR1 and CDR2 from the germline V gene are DFQATT and SNEGSKA (reference sequence). CDR3 nucleotide sequence: TGCAGTGCTACCCGGACAGACTATGGCTACACCTTC. Translated: CSATRTDYGYTF.

This clonotype was seen a few times. This chain joins TRBV27 and TRBJ2-2, with TRBD2 matching over 12 bases. With 5 bases clipped from V and 5 bases from J, the junction kept 6 bases outside the gene matches. The CDR3 extends over 16 amino acids. Germline assignment: CDR1 MNHEY and CDR2 SMNVEV (reference sequence). The CDR3 DNA reads as TGTGCCAGCAGTCCCCCACTAGCGGGAGGAACCGGGGAGCTGTTTTTT. Translation gives CASSPPLAGGTGELFF.

This clonotype was detected many times. V is TRBV30 and J is TRBJ2-1; 10 bases match TRBD2. The CDR3 length is 14 residues. CDR1 GTSNPN and CDR2 SVGIG come from the germline V gene (reference sequence). Trimming took 4 bases from V and 2 from J; bases not matched to a gene: 2. The CDR3 sequence is CAWKAGGPYNEQFF. CDR3 sequence (DNA): TGTGCCTGGAAAGCGGGAGGGCCCTACAATGAGCAGTTCTTC.

This clonotype was recorded at least ten times. J is TRBJ2-7 and V is TRBV28; TRBD1 aligns across 10 bases. V shed 5 bases and J 4 bases; nucleotides not matched to a gene: 8. The CDR3 sequence is 15 residues long. Looked up from germline, CDR1 is MDHEN and CDR2 is SYDVKM. DNA of the CDR3: TGTGCCAGCAGTCCGGGGACAGGGGTCCGGTACGAGCAGTACTTC. This encodes CASSPGTGVRYEQYF.

Worth noting for this clonotype: A junction end diverges from the germline sequence, so it may reflect a read error. J is TRBJ2-7 and V is TRBV9; 11 nucleotides match TRBD1. Germline V gene lookup returns CDR1 SGDLS and CDR2 YYNGEE. This CDR3 spans 16 amino acids. The DNA of the CDR3 is TGTGCCAACAGCGTTGAAGGGACAGGGGGGTTCTACGAGCAGTACTTC. This codes for CANSVEGTGGFYEQYF.

This clonotype was seen many times. This chain uses TRBV6-1 with TRBJ2-2; D is undetermined. CDR1 MNHNS and CDR2 SASEGT come from the germline V gene. The CDR3 is 15 amino acids. V was trimmed by 2 bases and J by 3 bases, leaving 10 bases between them. DNA for the CDR3: TGTGCCAGCAGTGAAATGAGGCGGTACACCGGGGAGCTGTTTTTT. Protein sequence: CASSEMRRYTGELFF.

This clonotype was detected only a few times. The rearrangement uses TRBV19 and TRBJ1-6; 7 nucleotides agree with TRBD1. CDR1 and CDR2 (germline): LNHDA, SQIVND (reference sequence). With V trimmed by 3 bases and J by 5 bases, 4 bases remained unmatched. The CDR3 totals 15 residues. CDR3 coding DNA: TGTGCCAGTAGTATCGCGGGACAGAATAATTCACCCCTCCACTTT. It is translated as CASSIAGQNNSPLHF.

This clonotype was picked up many times. This chain uses TRBV11-1 with TRBJ2-7, with 7 positions matching TRBD2. V dropped 5 bases and J dropped 3; count of bases not matched to a gene: 10. Germline CDR1 is SGHAT and CDR2 is FQDESV (reference sequence). This CDR3 is 15 amino acids long. The CDR3 region has the DNA TGTGCCAGCAGCCTCCAGGCGGGAGAGGTCTACGAGCAGTACTTC. Translated: CASSLQAGEVYEQYF.

This clonotype was counted ten times or more. The rearrangement links TRBV2 to TRBJ2-3; 9 nucleotides match TRBD2. CDR3 length: 14 amino acids. The germline V gene encodes CDR1 SNHLY and CDR2 FYNNEI. J gave up 5 bases and V 7 bases, and 7 bases lay outside the gene matches. CDR3 coding DNA: TGTGCCAGCAAGGTAGCGGGAGCGGGAGATACGCAGTATTTT. Its translation: CASKVAGAGDTQYF.

This clonotype showed up just a few times. The chain couples TRBV20-1 to TRBJ2-4; the D is unclear. Germline assignment: CDR1 DFQATT and CDR2 SNEGSKA (reference sequence). V shed 0 bases and J shed 1 base, with 7 bases lying between them. The CDR3 extends over 14 amino acids. CDR3 nucleotide sequence: TGCAGTGCTAGAGATAACACTGCCAAAAACATTCAGTACTTC. Translated, it gives CSARDNTAKNIQYF.

The J gene is TRBJ2-3, the V gene TRBV14; possibly TRBD1 for D (5 bases). Deletions cut 2 bases from V and 5 bases from J, with 14 bases between. The CDR3 loop spans 15 amino acids. CDR1 is SGHDN, CDR2 FVKESK, per germline. In DNA, the CDR3 is TGTGCCAGCAGCCAAAAGCACATAGGGGAAGATACGCAGTATTTT. The encoded protein is CASSQKHIGEDTQYF.

This chain links TRBV28 with TRBJ1-4; D may be TRBD1 (6 bases). Trimming stripped 2 bases from V and 8 bases from J, with 12 bases between. This CDR3 has 14 residues. Germline V gives CDR1 MDHEN, CDR2 SYDVKM. As DNA, the CDR3 is TGTGCCAGCAGTTTACTAGGGGACAACGAAAAACTGTTTTTT. As protein: CASSLLGDNEKLFF.

The rearrangement joins TRBV28 to TRBJ2-7; possibly TRBD1 for D (5 bases). There are 15 residues in the CDR3. With 5 bases removed from V and 6 bases from J, the gap between germline ends came to 20 bases. Germline V CDR1 and CDR2: MDHEN, SYDVKM. CDR3 sequence (DNA): TGTGCCAGCAGTCCCAGGACGAACCAGGGTGTCGAGCAGTACTTC. It yields the protein CASSPRTNQGVEQYF.

This clonotype was seen a handful of times. V is TRBV20-1 and J is TRBJ1-5; D gene uncertain. The CDR3 covers 14 residues. Trimming took off 3 bases at V and 3 bases at J, with 12 bases between the two ends. Germline V gives CDR1 DFQATT, CDR2 SNEGSKA (reference sequence). Written as DNA, the CDR3 is TGCAGTGCTAGCGACCCAAGCTCCAATCAGCCCCAGCATTTT. This translates into CSASDPSSNQPQHF.

The chain couples TRBV19 to TRBJ2-6, with D possibly being TRBD1 (5 bases). The CDR3 spans 18 residues. Germline CDR1 and CDR2: LNHDA and SQIVND (reference sequence). Between the trimmed V and J ends, which lost 3 bases and 2 bases, there was a span of 17 bases. The CDR3 DNA follows: TGTGCCAGTAGTATCAACGACAAGGCAGGGACTGGGGCCAACGTCCTGACTTTC. Amino acids: CASSINDKAGTGANVLTF.

A note on this clonotype: The junction differs from germline at one of its ends, possibly a read error. This sequence joins TRBV4-1 and TRBJ1-3; D remains unclear. The CDR3 loop spans 15 amino acids. Per the germline V gene, CDR1 is MGHRA and CDR2 is YSYEKL. Here the CDR3 reads CASSQVGDSGNTIYF. The CDR3 coding sequence is TGTGCCAGCAGCCAAGTCGGAGATTCTGGAAACACCATATATTTT.

V usage is TRBV29-1 and J usage is TRBJ2-1; 14 positions match TRBD2. This CDR3 comprises 16 residues. The junction had 8 bases not matched to a gene; V was cut back by 4 bases and J by 6 bases. Germline loops: CDR1 SQVTM, CDR2 ANQGSEA. In nucleotides, the CDR3 is TGCAGCGTTGGGGGGGCCGGGACTAGCGGGGGCAATGAGCAGTTCTTC. Protein product: CSVGGAGTSGGNEQFF.

This clonotype was seen more than once but under ten times. The genes are TRBV27 and TRBJ2-1; 11 nucleotides agree with TRBD2. The germline gives CDR1 MNHEY, CDR2 SMNVEV (reference sequence). This CDR3 has 17 residues. V was pared by 2 bases and J by 1 base, with 4 bases of the junction left unmatched. The CDR3 sequence is CASSLRSSGGSYNEQFF. The CDR3 DNA reads TGTGCCAGCAGTTTAAGGTCTAGCGGGGGGTCCTACAATGAGCAGTTCTTC.

This clonotype was detected a few times. The genes are TRBV5-1 and TRBJ1-1; a possible D gene is TRBD1 (5 bases). The CDR3 consists of 13 residues. The ends were cut back, 5 bases at V and 0 bases at J, with 8 bases in the middle. Per the germline V gene, CDR1 is SGHRS and CDR2 is YFSETQ. CDR3 nucleotide sequence: TGCGCCAGCAGTGGCAGGGTGAACACTGAAGCTTTCTTT. Amino acid sequence: CASSGRVNTEAFF. Combining the CDR3 with reference TRBV5-1 and TRBJ1-1 gives the whole variable domain KAGVTQTPRYLIKTRGQQVTLSCSPISGHRSVSWYQQTPGQGLQFLFEYFSETQRNKGNFPGRFSGRQFSNSRSEMNVSTLELGDSALYLCASSGRVNTEAFFGQGTRLTVV.

About this clonotype itself: Relative to the germline gene, one junction end is altered; a read error may explain this. The chain is built from TRBV2 and TRBJ1-1; no clear D gene. The CDR3 loop spans 11 amino acids. Per the germline V gene, CDR1 is SNHLY and CDR2 is FYNNEI. The CDR3 sequence is CASIGGTEALF. DNA for the CDR3: TGTGCCAGCATCGGCGGCACTGAAGCTCTCTTT.

This clonotype was counted many times. The chain employs TRBV7-8 and TRBJ2-5; D not certain. The CDR3 contains 14 residues. Germline V gene data show CDR1 as SGHVS and CDR2 as FQNEAQ. V dropped 1 base and J dropped 5 bases, with 11 bases sitting between them. The CDR3 sequence is CASSLVGESETQYF. The CDR3 DNA follows: TGTGCCAGCAGCTTAGTAGGCGAGAGTGAGACCCAGTACTTC.

The sample holds many counts of this clonotype. The rearrangement uses TRBV27 and TRBJ2-1; no firm D call. CDR1 is MNHEY, CDR2 SMNVEV, per germline (reference sequence). Trimming shortened V by 7 bases and J by 0 bases, and 16 bases separated the two germline ends. The CDR3 runs to 16 residues. CDR3 protein: CASTSRWQHSYNEQFF. Here the CDR3 DNA reads TGTGCCAGCACTTCCCGGTGGCAACACTCCTACAATGAGCAGTTCTTC.

The chain employs TRBV7-9 and TRBJ2-2; 13 nucleotides align to TRBD2. Losses at the gene ends were 10 bases for V and 4 bases for J; bases not matched to a gene: 9. The CDR3 contains 16 residues. Germline V gene lookup returns CDR1 SEHNR and CDR2 FQNEAQ (reference sequence). CDR3: CATMMTSGRTTGELFF. CDR3 bases: TGTGCCACCATGATGACTAGCGGGAGGACCACCGGGGAGCTGTTTTTT.

This clonotype was recorded at least ten times. The chain's CDR3 is CSARDILGGNYGYTF. The CDR3 DNA reads TGCAGTGCTAGAGATATTTTGGGAGGAAACTATGGCTACACCTTC. The V and J genes are TRBV20-1 and TRBJ1-2; no firm D call. This CDR3 comprises 15 residues. Germline assignment: CDR1 DFQATT and CDR2 SNEGSKA (reference sequence). V lost 0 bases, J lost 2 bases, and 13 bases lay in between.

This clonotype was observed a handful of times. This chain uses TRBV28 with TRBJ2-5; 7 bases line up with TRBD1. CDR3 length: 14 residues. Germline CDR1 is MDHEN and CDR2 is SYDVKM. Trimming cost V 8 bases and J 2 bases; bases outside gene matches: 8. The chain's CDR3 is CASQGTALQETQYF. CDR3 bases: TGTGCCAGCCAAGGGACAGCGCTTCAAGAGACCCAGTACTTC.

This clonotype was seen a handful of times. The chain carries TRBV9 and TRBJ2-7; tentatively, D is TRBD1 or TRBD2 (6 bases each). Germline V lookup: CDR1 SGDLS, CDR2 YYNGEE. This CDR3 is built from 12 residues. The V and J ends lost 5 bases and 6 bases respectively, with 12 bases between them. This CDR3 reads CASSSGGREQYF. The CDR3 nucleotides are TGTGCCAGCAGTTCTGGGGGGCGCGAGCAGTACTTC.

Remarks on this clonotype: A much larger clone is a single base away; this may be a read error. The J gene is TRBJ2-1, the V gene TRBV29-1, with D possibly TRBD1 on 6 matching bases. This CDR3 contains 14 residues. Germline V CDR1 and CDR2: SQVTM, ANQGSEA. The CDR3 bases are TGCAGCGTTGATGAACCAGACAGGTACAATGAGCAGCTCTTC. Its protein product is CSVDEPDRYNEQLF.